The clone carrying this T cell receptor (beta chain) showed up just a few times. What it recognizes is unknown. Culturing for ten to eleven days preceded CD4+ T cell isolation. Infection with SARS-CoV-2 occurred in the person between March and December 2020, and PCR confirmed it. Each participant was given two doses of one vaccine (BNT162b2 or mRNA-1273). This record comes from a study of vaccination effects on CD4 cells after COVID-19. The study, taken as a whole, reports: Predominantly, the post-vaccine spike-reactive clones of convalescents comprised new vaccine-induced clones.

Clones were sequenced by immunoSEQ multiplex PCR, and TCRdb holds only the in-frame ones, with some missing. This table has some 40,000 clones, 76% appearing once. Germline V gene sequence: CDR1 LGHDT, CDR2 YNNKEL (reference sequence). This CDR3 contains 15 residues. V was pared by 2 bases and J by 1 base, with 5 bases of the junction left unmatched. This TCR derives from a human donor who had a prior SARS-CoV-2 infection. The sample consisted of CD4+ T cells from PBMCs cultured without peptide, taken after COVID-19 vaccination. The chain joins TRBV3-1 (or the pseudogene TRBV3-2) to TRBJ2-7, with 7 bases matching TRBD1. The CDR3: CASSQPGQRSYEQYF. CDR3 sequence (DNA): TGTGCCAGCAGCCAACCGGGACAGAGATCCTACGAGCAGTACTTC.